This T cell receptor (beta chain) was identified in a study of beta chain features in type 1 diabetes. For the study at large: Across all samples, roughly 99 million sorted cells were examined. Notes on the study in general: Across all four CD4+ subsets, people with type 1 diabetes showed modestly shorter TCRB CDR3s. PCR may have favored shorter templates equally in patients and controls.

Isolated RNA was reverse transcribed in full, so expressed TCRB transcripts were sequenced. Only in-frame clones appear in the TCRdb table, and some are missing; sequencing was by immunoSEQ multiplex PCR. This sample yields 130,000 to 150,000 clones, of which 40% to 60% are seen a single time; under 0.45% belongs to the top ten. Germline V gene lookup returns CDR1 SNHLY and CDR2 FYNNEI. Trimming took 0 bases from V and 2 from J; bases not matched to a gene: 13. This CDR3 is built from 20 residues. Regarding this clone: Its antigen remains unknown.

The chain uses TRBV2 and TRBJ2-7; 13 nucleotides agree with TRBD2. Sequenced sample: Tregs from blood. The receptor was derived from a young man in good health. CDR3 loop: CASSEAVGMLLAGGAYEQYF. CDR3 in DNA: TGTGCCAGCAGTGAAGCTGTGGGTATGTTACTAGCGGGAGGGGCCTACGAGCAGTACTTC. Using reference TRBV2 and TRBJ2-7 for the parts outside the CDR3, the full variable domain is EPEVTQTPSHQVTQMGQEVILRCVPISNHLYFYWYRQILGQKVEFLVSFYNNEISEKSEIFDDQFSVERPDGSNFTLKIRSTKLEDSAMYFCASSEAVGMLLAGGAYEQYFGPGTRLTVT.